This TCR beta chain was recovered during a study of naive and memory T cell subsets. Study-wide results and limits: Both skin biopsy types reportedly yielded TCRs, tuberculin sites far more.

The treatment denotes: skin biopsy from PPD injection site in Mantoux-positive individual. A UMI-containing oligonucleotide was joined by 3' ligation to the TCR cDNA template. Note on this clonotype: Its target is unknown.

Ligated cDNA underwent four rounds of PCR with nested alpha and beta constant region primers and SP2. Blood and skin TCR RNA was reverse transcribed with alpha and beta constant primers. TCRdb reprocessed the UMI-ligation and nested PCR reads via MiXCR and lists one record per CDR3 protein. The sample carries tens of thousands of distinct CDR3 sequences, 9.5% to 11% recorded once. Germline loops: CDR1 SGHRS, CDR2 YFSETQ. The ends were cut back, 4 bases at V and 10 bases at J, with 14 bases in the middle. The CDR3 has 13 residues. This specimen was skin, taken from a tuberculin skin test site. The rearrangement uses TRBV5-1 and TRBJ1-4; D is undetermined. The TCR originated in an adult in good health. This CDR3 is CASSDDDRGKLFF. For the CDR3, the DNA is TGCGCCAGCAGCGACGACGATAGAGGAAAACTGTTTTTT.